The 8 T cell receptor beta chains below all came from one sample that was sequenced in a study of shared clonotypes between healthy human individuals. Only in-frame clones appear in the TCRdb table, and some are missing; sequencing was by immunoSEQ multiplex PCR. Of 400,000 to 600,000 clones detected, about 76% appear once; the ten largest clones hold approximately 13%. Sequenced sample: PBMCs. The receptors derive from a woman aged 40-49 years in good health. Some clones in this sample may be carry-over from other donors' samples.

The chain is built from TRBV28 and TRBJ2-5, with D possibly TRBD2 on 6 matching bases. V was pared by 6 bases and J by 2 bases, with 10 bases between. In germline, CDR1 is MDHEN, CDR2 SYDVKM. This CDR3 has 13 amino acids. CDR3 region: CASRPGGQETQYF. The DNA for the CDR3 is TGTGCCAGCAGACCAGGAGGGCAAGAGACCCAGTACTTC.

J is TRBJ1-5 and V is TRBV9; D unresolved. The CDR3 length is 15 residues. The germline V gene has CDR1 SGDLS and CDR2 YYNGEE. Trimming cost V 4 bases and J 4 bases, with 15 bases left between them. The DNA for the CDR3 is TGTGCCAGCAGCCGCGGGGAGGTGGGAAATCAGCCCCAGCATTTT. This codes for CASSRGEVGNQPQHF.

The V and J genes are TRBV4-3 and TRBJ2-1; no firm D call. The V and J ends lost 2 bases and 7 bases respectively, with 12 bases between them. Germline assignment: CDR1 LGHNA and CDR2 YSLEER. This CDR3 region has 14 residues. The CDR3 reads CASSQRAGPNEQFF. The CDR3 DNA reads TGCGCCAGCAGCCAAAGGGCTGGTCCTAATGAGCAGTTCTTC.

The rearrangement uses TRBV5-1 and TRBJ2-1, with D possibly TRBD2 on 6 matching bases. The CDR3 has 16 residues. V was clipped by 4 bases and J by 5 bases, with 19 bases between them. Germline values: CDR1 SGHRS, CDR2 YFSETQ. The CDR3 loop reads CASSLRTGVRNNEQFF. CDR3 nucleotides: TGCGCCAGCAGCCTTCGGACGGGGGTGAGAAACAATGAGCAGTTCTTC.

The chain has TRBV5-1 and TRBJ2-1, with D tentatively TRBD2 (6 bases). The CDR3 extends over 15 amino acids. Trimming left V 5 bases short and J 2 bases short, with 14 bases between. CDR1 is SGHRS, CDR2 YFSETQ, per germline. CDR3 bases: TGCGCCAGCAGGGCTACTAGCATCCCCTACAATGAGCAGTTCTTC. Its translation is CASRATSIPYNEQFF. The whole variable domain, filled in from reference TRBV5-1 and TRBJ2-1, reads KAGVTQTPRYLIKTRGQQVTLSCSPISGHRSVSWYQQTPGQGLQFLFEYFSETQRNKGNFPGRFSGRQFSNSRSEMNVSTLELGDSALYLCASRATSIPYNEQFFGPGTRLTVL.

This sequence joins TRBV18 and TRBJ2-7; D is ambiguous. V lost 2 bases, J lost 0 bases, and 8 bases lay in between. Germline CDR1 KGHSH, CDR2 LQKENI. This CDR3 is built from 14 residues. The CDR3, as DNA: TGTGCCAGCTCACCAGGCGGCGACTCCTACGAGCAGTACTTC. This codes for CASSPGGDSYEQYF.

The V and J genes are TRBV7-9 and TRBJ1-2; 7 bases are shared with TRBD1. Trimming cost V 4 bases and J 4 bases; bases outside gene matches: 9. Germline-derived CDR1 and CDR2 are SEHNR and FQNEAQ (reference sequence). This CDR3 has 15 residues. CDR3 region: CASSSQGPGVYGYTF. Written as DNA, the CDR3 is TGTGCCAGCAGCTCACAGGGGCCTGGGGTCTATGGCTACACCTTC.

The J gene is TRBJ2-4, the V gene TRBV6-6; TRBD1 matches at 9 bases. The CDR3 is made up of 15 amino acids. Trimming cost V 5 bases and J 5 bases; bases outside gene matches: 7. From germline, CDR1 is MNHNY and CDR2 SVGAGI (reference sequence). CDR3 coding DNA: TGTGCCAGCAGTGACTACCGGACAGGGGAAAACATTCAGTACTTC. Translation: CASSDYRTGENIQYF.